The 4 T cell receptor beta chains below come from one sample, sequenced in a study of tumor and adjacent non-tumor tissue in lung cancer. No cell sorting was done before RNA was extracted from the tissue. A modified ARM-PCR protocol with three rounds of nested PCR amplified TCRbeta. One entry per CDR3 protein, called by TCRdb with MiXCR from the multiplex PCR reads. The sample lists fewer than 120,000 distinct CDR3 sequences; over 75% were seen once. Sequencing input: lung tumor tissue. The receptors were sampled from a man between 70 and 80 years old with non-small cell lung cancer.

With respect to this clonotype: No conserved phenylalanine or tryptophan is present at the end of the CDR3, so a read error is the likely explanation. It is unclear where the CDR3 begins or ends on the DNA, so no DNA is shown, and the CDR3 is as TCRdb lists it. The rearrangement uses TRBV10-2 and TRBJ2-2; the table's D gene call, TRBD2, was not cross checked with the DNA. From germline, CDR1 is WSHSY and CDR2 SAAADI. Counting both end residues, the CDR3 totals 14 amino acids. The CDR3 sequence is CASGLAGPRGELLL.

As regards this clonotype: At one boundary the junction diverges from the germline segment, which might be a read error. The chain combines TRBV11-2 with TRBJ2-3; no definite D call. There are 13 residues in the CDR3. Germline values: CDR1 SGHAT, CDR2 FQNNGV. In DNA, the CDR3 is TGTGCCATGTCTGGTTGGAGCACAGATACGCCGTATTTT. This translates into CAMSGWSTDTPYF.

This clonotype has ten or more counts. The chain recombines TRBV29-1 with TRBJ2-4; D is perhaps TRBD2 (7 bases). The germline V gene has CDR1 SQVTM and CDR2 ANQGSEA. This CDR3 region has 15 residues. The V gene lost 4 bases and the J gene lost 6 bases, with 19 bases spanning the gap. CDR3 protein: CSVAPIGGRVNIQYF. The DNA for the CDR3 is TGCAGCGTTGCCCCGATCGGGGGGCGGGTAAACATTCAGTACTTC.

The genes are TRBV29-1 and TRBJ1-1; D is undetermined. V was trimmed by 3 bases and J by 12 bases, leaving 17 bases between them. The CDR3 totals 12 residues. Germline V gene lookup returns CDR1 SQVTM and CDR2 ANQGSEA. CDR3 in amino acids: CSVEAERPQTFF. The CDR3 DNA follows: TGCAGCGTTGAGGCGGAGAGGCCTCAAACTTTCTTT.